This TCR beta chain was identified in a study of molecular identifiers for immune sequencing clone quantification. Study as a whole: Four of five RNA aliquots from around 18,000 or 91,000 naive CD8 T cells were sequenced.

Generation of bulk TCR libraries relied on previously described methods and listed TCR primers. TCRdb called the PCR reads again in MiXCR, with one record for every CDR3 protein. The profile shows nearly 55,000 distinct CDR3 sequences, roughly a third of them singletons. Naive CD8 T cells were sorted, and the gate applied was CD8+CD4-CCR7+CD45RA+. Comments on this clonotype: Since the CDR3 does not end with the conserved phenylalanine or tryptophan, this likely comes from a read error.

Material for sequencing was naive CD8+ T cells from blood, with Jurkat cell RNA spiked in. Subset: FACS-sorted CD8+CD4-CCR7+CD45RA+ naive T cells. The receptor was derived from a human donor in good health. Some libraries in this study had Jurkat cell RNA spiked in.

CDR3 sequence: CASSFGASPNYGYTI. As DNA, the CDR3 is TGTGCCAGCAGTTTCGGGGCATCCCCTAACTATGGCTACACCATC. The chain uses TRBV12-3 or TRBV12-4 and TRBJ1-2, with D maybe TRBD1 (5 bases). This CDR3 comprises 15 residues. V was clipped by 3 bases and J by 0 bases, with 11 bases between them.